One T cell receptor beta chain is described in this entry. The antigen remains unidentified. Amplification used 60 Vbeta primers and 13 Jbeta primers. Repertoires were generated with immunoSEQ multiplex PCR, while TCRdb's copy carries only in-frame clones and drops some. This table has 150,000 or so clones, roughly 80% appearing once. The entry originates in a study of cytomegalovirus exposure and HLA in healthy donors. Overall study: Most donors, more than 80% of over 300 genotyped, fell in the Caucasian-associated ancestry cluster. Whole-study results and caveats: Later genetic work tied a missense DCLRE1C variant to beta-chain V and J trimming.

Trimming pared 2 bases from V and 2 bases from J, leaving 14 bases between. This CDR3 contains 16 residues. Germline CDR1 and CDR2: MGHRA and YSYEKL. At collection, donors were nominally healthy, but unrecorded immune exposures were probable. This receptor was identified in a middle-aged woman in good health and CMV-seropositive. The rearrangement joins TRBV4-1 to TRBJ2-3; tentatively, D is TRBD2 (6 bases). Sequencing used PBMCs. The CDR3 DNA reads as TGCGCCAGCAGCCAAACACTAGCAGGCTACACAGATACGCAGTATTTT. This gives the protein CASSQTLAGYTDTQYF.